This TCR beta chain was sequenced in a study of blood T cell repertoires in COVID-19. The study drew participants aged 18 to 89 years from around 24 US areas. Cohorts were determined from participant-reported clinical history. Among Cohort 3 donors, those recovered had two negative PCRs, clearance, or symptom resolution. Source study methods: Amplification of reference gene primers provided the estimated nucleated cell counts. TCRdb keeps only in-frame clones here, not all; method: immunoSEQ multiplex PCR. V, J and clone size derive from that table, while D and trimming were established from the DNA sequence. Here the sample spans more than 300,000 clones, 85% to 90% being singletons. Source material: PBMCs or T cells enriched from blood (not recorded which). The sequence derives from a woman between 18 and 29 years old who had recovered from COVID-19.

The CDR3 here is CASSEIVGRGDTQYF. CDR3 DNA sequence: TGTGCCAGCAGTGAAATAGTGGGCAGGGGGGATACGCAGTATTTT. The chain uses TRBV2 and TRBJ2-3; 7 positions match TRBD1. The CDR3 totals 15 residues. Trimming took 2 bases from V and 6 from J; bases not matched to a gene: 8. Germline V gene data show CDR1 as SNHLY and CDR2 as FYNNEI.